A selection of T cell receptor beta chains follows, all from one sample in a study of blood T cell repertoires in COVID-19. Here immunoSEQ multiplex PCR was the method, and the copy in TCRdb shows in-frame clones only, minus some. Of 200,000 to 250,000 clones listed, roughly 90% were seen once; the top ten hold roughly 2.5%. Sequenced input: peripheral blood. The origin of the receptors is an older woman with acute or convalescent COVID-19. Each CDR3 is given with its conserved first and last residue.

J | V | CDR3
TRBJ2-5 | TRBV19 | CASRDRGTETQYF
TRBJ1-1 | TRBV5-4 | CASSLEGGFEAFF
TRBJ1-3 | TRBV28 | CASSRTGGSGNTIYF
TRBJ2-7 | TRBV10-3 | CAISESATTYEQYF
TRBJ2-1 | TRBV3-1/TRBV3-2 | CASSQDRPTLGEQFF
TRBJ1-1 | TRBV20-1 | CSASGNTEAFF
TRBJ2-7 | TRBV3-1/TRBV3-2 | CASSQSYEQYF
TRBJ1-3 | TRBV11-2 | CASSLDRSTIYF
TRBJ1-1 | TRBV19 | CASSSGTGNTEAFF
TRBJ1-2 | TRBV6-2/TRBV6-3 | CASSLTRTESYTF
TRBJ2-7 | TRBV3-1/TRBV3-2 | CASSQDHGTAIKYEQYF
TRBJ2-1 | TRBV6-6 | CASSYTQGNNEQFF
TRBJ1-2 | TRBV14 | CASSQGGTGGARLYGYTF
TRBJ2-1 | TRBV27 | CASSLRTSGSTNEQFF
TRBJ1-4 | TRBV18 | CASSQDSNEKLFF